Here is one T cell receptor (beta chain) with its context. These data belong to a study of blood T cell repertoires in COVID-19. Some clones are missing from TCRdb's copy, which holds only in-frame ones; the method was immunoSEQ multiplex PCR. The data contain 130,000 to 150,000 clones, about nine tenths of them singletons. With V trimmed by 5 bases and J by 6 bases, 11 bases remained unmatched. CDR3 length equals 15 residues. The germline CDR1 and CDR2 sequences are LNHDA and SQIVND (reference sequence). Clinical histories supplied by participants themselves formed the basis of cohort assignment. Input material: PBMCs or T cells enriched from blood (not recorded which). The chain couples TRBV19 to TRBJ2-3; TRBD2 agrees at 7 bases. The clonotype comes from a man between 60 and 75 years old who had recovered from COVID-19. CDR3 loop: CASSPGGTSGDTQYF. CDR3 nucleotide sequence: TGTGCCAGTAGTCCCGGGGGGACCTCGGGGGATACGCAGTATTTT.